This T cell receptor beta chain was identified during a study of blood T cell repertoires in COVID-19. Data came from immunoSEQ multiplex PCR; TCRdb stores just in-frame clones and leaves some out. The sample contains approximately 180,000 clones, around 85% of which appear only once. Points on this clone: Within the sample, other DNA sequences also encode this same CDR3.

The V segment lost 0 bases and the J segment 0 bases; nucleotides outside the gene matches: 8. The CDR3 covers 18 residues. Germline V gives CDR1 SGHRS, CDR2 YFSETQ. The J gene is TRBJ2-2, the V gene TRBV5-1, with 7 positions matching TRBD1. The source of this sequence is a man between 60 and 70 years old with acute or convalescent COVID-19. Sequences were obtained from peripheral blood. CDR3 amino acids: CASSLEDRGPTNTGELFF. The CDR3 DNA reads as TGCGCCAGCAGCTTGGAGGATAGGGGGCCAACGAACACCGGGGAGCTGTTTTTT. Full variable domain (missing parts from reference TRBV5-1 and TRBJ2-2): KAGVTQTPRYLIKTRGQQVTLSCSPISGHRSVSWYQQTPGQGLQFLFEYFSETQRNKGNFPGRFSGRQFSNSRSEMNVSTLELGDSALYLCASSLEDRGPTNTGELFFGEGSRLTVL.